This is a list of T cell receptor beta chains from one sample in a study of CD8 T cells in ankylosing spondylitis. MiXCR, applied by TCRdb to the 5' RACE reads, yields one record per CDR3 protein. This repertoire shows 350,000 or so distinct CDR3 sequences, less than 9.5% found once; its top ten account for roughly 15%. The material sequenced was blood, either unsorted or a sorted T cell fraction (not recorded which). These receptors were obtained from a male donor with ankylosing spondylitis. Both conserved end residues are part of each CDR3. The order of the fields is D gene, V gene, J gene, clone size, CDR3 DNA, CDR3 protein. D genes are given only for firm matches. Size values are once, few and many counts, or a class for expanded clones, and some rows have none.

D: NA
V: TRBV5-1
J: TRBJ2-7
size: NA
DNA: TGCGCCAGCAGCTTGAATAGCGGAGCCTACGAGCAGTACTTC
CDR3: CASSLNSGAYEQYF

D: NA
V: TRBV7-2
J: TRBJ2-3
size: few
DNA: TGTGCCAGCAGCTTAGTCAGCGGTTTCCTTAGGGATACGCAGTATTTT
CDR3: CASSLVSGFLRDTQYF

D: NA
V: TRBV5-6
J: TRBJ2-7
size: NA
DNA: TGTGCCAGCAGCGGCGATGGGGTCGAGCAGTACTTC
CDR3: CASSGDGVEQYF

D: NA
V: TRBV12-3/TRBV12-4
J: TRBJ1-5
size: many
DNA: TGTGCCAGCAGTTTGGCCGGGGGCGACAATCAGCCCCAGCATTTT
CDR3: CASSLAGGDNQPQHF

D: NA
V: TRBV7-8
J: TRBJ1-4
size: NA
DNA: TGTGCCAGCAGCTTAGCGCTTGGTGAAAAACTGTTTTTT
CDR3: CASSLALGEKLFF

D: NA
V: TRBV18
J: TRBJ2-7
size: many
DNA: TGTGCCAGCCAACCTGAAGGCTCCTACGAGCAGTACTTC
CDR3: CASQPEGSYEQYF

D: NA
V: TRBV2
J: TRBJ2-1
size: NA
DNA: TGTGCCAGCAGTGGGGGTTACAATGAGCAGTTCTTC
CDR3: CASSGGYNEQFF

D: NA
V: TRBV20-1
J: TRBJ1-1
size: few
DNA: TGCAGTGCTAGAGTAGGTGGGACCCTGAACACTGAAGCTTTCTTT
CDR3: CSARVGGTLNTEAFF

D: NA
V: TRBV12-3/TRBV12-4
J: TRBJ1-5
size: NA
DNA: TGTGCCAGCAGTGCAGGTCACGATCAGCCCCAGCATTTT
CDR3: CASSAGHDQPQHF

D: NA
V: TRBV24-1
J: TRBJ2-5
size: few
DNA: TGTGCCACCAGTGACCCCCGTAAGGGAGGAGCGGAGACCCAGTACTTC
CDR3: CATSDPRKGGAETQYF